A selection of T cell receptor beta chains follows, all from one sample in a study of shared clonotypes between healthy human individuals. TCRdb keeps only in-frame clones here, not all; method: immunoSEQ multiplex PCR. The repertoire holds 2 million to 2.5 million clones, 80% to 95% seen once, with 0.3% to 0.45% in the top ten. The sample was naive CD4+ T cells from PBMCs. The receptors shown here come from a man aged 18 to 35 in good health. Some clones in this sample may be carry-over from other donors' samples. CDR3s include the opening cysteine and the closing phenylalanine or tryptophan. D genes are given only for firm matches. A clone size is listed for some rows: how often the clone was seen (once, few, many), or a class if it is expanded.

d_call,j_call,v_call,clone_size,cdr3_nt,cdr3_aa
NA,TRBJ2-3,TRBV7-8,NA,TGTGCCAGCTCGGACGGCGTCACAGATACGCAGTATTTT,CASSDGVTDTQYF
NA,TRBJ2-4,TRBV14,NA,TGTGCCAGCAGCCCCAGCGGGGCCAAAAACATTCAGTACTTC,CASSPSGAKNIQYF
NA,TRBJ2-7,TRBV5-1,NA,TGCGCCAGCAGCCCGGGGCGGGAATTGAGGCCCTACGAGCAGTACTTC,CASSPGRELRPYEQYF
NA,TRBJ1-1,TRBV5-8,NA,TGTGCCAGCAGCTTGTCCCGAGGGGGACCCGGAGCTTTCTTT,CASSLSRGGPGAFF
NA,TRBJ2-3,TRBV28,NA,TGTGCCAGCTTTAAAACAGATACGCAGTATTTT,CASFKTDTQYF
TRBD2,TRBJ2-7,TRBV19,once,TGTGCCAGTAGTATGAGACTAGCGGGAGGCTCCTACGAGCAGTACTTC,CASSMRLAGGSYEQYF
TRBD2,TRBJ2-7,TRBV5-1,once,TGCGCCAGCAGCTTTATTAGCGGGAGGTTGGACGAGCAGTACTTC,CASSFISGRLDEQYF
NA,TRBJ1-1,TRBV27,NA,TGTGCCAGCAGAAGGGTGCAAGGCACTGAAGCTTTCTTT,CASRRVQGTEAFF
NA,TRBJ1-1,TRBV28,NA,TGTGCCAGCAGGAAATTAGACCGGAATACTGAAGCTTTCTTT,CASRKLDRNTEAFF
NA,TRBJ2-6,TRBV19,NA,TGTGCCACCCGGGGGTCTGGGGCCAACGTCCTGACTTTC,CATRGSGANVLTF
NA,TRBJ2-7,TRBV28,NA,TGTGCCAGCAGCACGGACAACTACGAGCAGTACTTC,CASSTDNYEQYF
NA,TRBJ1-1,TRBV28,NA,TGTGCCAGCAGTTTTTCAGGATATGCTGAAGCTTTCTTT,CASSFSGYAEAFF
NA,TRBJ2-1,TRBV10-3,NA,TGTGCCATCACCCCGGGTGGTAGCTACAATGAGCAGTTCTTC,CAITPGGSYNEQFF